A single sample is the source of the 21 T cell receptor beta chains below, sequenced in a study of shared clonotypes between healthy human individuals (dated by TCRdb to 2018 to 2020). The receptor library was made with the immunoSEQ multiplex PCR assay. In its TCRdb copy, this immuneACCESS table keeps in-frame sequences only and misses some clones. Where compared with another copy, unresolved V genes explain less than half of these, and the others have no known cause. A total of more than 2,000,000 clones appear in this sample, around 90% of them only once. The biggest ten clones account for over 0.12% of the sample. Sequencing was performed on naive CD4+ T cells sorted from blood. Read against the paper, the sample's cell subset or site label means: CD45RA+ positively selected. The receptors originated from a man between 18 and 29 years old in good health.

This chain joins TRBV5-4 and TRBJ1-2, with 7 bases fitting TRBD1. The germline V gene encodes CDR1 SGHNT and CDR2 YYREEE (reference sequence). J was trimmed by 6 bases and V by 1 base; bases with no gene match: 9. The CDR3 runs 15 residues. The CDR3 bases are TGTGCCAGCAGCTTGAACAGGGGAGGTAGAGATGGCTACACCTTC. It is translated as CASSLNRGGRDGYTF.

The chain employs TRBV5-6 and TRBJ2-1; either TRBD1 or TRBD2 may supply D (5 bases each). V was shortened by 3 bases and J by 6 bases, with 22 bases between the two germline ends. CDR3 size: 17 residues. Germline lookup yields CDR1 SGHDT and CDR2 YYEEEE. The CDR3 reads CASSSPLGTPVSNEQFF. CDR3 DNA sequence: TGTGCCAGCAGCTCTCCTCTGGGGACCCCCGTTTCCAATGAGCAGTTCTTC.

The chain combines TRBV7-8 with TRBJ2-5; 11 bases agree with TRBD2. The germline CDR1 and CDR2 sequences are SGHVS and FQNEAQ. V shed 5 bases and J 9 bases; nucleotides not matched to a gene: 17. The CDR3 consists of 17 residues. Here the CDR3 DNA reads TGTGCCAGCAGCCGACTAGCGGGGATAAGAGACTTGGGGGCCCAGTACTTC. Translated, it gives CASSRLAGIRDLGAQYF.

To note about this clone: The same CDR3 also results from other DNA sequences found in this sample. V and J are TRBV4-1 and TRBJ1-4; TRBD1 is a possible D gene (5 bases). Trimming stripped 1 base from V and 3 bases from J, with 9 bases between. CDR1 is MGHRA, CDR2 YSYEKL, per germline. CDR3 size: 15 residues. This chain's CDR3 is CASSQVGTANEKLFF. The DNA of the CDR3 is TGCGCCAGCAGCCAAGTAGGGACGGCTAATGAAAAACTGTTTTTT.

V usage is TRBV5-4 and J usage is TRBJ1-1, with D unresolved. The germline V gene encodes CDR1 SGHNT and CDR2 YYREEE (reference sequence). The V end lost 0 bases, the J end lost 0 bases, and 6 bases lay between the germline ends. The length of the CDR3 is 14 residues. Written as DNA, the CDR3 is TGTGCCAGCAGCTTGGCGGCACTGAACACTGAAGCTTTCTTT. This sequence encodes CASSLAALNTEAFF.

CDR3 amino acids: CASRPRWVEETQYF. CDR3 bases: TGTGCCAGCAGGCCCCGATGGGTCGAAGAGACCCAGTACTTC. The genes are TRBV6-5 and TRBJ2-5; no definite D call. V lost 6 bases, J lost 3 bases, and 14 bases lay in between. The CDR3 sequence is 14 residues long. CDR1 and CDR2 (germline): MNHEY, SVGAGI.

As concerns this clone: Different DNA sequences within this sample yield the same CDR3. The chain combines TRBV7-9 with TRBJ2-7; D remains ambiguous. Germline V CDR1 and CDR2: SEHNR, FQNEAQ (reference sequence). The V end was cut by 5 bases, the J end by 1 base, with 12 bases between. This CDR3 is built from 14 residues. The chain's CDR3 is CASSRAGSSYEQYF. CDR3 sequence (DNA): TGTGCCAGCAGCCGTGCCGGGTCGTCCTACGAGCAGTACTTC.

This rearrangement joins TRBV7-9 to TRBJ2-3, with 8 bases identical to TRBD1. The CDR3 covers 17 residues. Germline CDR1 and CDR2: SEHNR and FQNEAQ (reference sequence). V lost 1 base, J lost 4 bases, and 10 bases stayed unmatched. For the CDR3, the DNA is TGTGCCAGCAGCTTAGGTCCGGCAGGGGGCGCGGCAGATACGCAGTATTTT. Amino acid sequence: CASSLGPAGGAADTQYF. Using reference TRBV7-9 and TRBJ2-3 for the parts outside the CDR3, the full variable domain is DTGVSQNPRHKITKRGQNVTFRCDPISEHNRLYWYRQTLGQGPEFLTYFQNEAQLEKSRLLSDRFSAERPKGSFSTLEIQRTEQGDSAMYLCASSLGPAGGAADTQYFGPGTRLTVL.

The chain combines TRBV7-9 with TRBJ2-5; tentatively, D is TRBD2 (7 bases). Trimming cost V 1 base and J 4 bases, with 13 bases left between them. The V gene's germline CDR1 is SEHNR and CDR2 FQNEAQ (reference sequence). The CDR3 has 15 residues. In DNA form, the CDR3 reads TGTGCCAGCAGCTTAGTCGGGGGGCAAGGAGAGACCCAGTACTTC. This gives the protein CASSLVGGQGETQYF.

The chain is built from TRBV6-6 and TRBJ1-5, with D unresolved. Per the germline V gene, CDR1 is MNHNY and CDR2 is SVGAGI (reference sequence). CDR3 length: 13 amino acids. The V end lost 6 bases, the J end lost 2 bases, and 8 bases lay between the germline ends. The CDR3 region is CASSRYGNQPQHF. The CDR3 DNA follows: TGTGCCAGCAGCAGGTATGGCAATCAGCCCCAGCATTTT.

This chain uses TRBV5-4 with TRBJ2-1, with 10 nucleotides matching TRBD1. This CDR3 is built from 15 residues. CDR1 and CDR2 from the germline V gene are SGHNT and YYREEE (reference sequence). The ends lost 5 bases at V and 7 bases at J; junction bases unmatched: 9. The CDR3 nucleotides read TGTGCCAGCAGAGGGTGGGGACAGGGGTTTAATGAGCAGTTCTTC. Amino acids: CASRGWGQGFNEQFF.

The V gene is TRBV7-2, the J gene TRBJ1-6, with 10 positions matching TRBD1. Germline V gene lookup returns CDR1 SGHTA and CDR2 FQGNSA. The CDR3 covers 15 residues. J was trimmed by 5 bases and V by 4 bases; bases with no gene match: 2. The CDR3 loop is CASSWGTGDNSPLHF. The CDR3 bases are TGTGCCAGCAGCTGGGGGACAGGGGATAATTCACCCCTCCACTTT.

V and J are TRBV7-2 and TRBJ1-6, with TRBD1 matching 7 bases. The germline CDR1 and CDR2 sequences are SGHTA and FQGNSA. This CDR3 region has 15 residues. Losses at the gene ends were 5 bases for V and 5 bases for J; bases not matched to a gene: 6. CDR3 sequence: CASSDRDRNNSPLHF. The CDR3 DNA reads TGTGCCAGCAGCGATAGGGACAGAAATAATTCACCCCTCCACTTT.

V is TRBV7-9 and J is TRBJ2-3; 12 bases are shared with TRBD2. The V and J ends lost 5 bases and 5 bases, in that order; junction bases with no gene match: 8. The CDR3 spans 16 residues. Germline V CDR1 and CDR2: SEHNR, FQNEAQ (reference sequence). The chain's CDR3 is CASSTRLAGAVDTQYF. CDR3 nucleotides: TGTGCCAGCAGCACCCGACTAGCGGGAGCTGTAGATACGCAGTATTTT.

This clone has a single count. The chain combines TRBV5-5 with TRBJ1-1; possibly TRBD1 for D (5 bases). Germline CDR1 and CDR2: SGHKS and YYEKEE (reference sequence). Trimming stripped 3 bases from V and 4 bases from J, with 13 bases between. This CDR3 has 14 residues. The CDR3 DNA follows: TGTGCCAGCAGCTGGTCAGGGTATGGCACTGAAGCTTTCTTT. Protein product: CASSWSGYGTEAFF.

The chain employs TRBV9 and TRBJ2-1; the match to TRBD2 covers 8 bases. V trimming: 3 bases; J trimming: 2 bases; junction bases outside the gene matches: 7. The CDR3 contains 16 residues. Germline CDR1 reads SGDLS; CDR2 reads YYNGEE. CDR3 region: CASSAASGWTYNEQFF. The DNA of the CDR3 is TGTGCCAGCAGCGCCGCTAGCGGGTGGACCTACAATGAGCAGTTCTTC.

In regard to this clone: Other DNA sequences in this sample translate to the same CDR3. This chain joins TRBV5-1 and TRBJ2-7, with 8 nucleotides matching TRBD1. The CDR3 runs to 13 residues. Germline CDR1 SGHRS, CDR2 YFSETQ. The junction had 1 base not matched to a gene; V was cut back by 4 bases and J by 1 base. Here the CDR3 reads CASSGTGSYEQYF. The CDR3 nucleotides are TGCGCCAGCAGCGGGACAGGTTCCTACGAGCAGTACTTC.

The CDR3 nucleotides are TGTGCCAGCAGCTTACTTGGGACAGGGAAAGGCGAGCAGTACTTC. Translated, it gives CASSLLGTGKGEQYF. The chain uses TRBV7-9 and TRBJ2-7, with TRBD1 matching over 9 bases. Germline values: CDR1 SEHNR, CDR2 FQNEAQ (reference sequence). After removal of 2 bases from V and 6 bases from J, the junction contained 8 bases not matched to a gene. The CDR3 is made up of 15 amino acids.

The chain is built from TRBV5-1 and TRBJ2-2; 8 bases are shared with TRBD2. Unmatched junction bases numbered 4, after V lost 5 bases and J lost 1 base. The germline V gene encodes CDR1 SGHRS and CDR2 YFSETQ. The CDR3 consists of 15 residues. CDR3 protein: CASRSSGGNTGELFF. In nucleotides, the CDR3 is TGCGCCAGCAGAAGCAGCGGGGGGAACACCGGGGAGCTGTTTTTT.

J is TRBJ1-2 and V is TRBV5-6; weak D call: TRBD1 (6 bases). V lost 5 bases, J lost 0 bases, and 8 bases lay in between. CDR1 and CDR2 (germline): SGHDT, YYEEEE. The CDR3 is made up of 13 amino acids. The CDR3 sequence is CASSRTANYGYTF. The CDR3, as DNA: TGTGCCAGCAGTCGGACAGCTAACTATGGCTACACCTTC.

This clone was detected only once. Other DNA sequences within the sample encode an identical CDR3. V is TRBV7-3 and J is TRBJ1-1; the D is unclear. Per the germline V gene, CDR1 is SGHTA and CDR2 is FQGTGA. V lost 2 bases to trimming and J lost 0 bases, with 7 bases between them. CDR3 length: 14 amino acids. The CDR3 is CASSLSGLNTEAFF. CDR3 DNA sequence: TGTGCCAGCAGCTTATCAGGACTGAACACTGAAGCTTTCTTT.